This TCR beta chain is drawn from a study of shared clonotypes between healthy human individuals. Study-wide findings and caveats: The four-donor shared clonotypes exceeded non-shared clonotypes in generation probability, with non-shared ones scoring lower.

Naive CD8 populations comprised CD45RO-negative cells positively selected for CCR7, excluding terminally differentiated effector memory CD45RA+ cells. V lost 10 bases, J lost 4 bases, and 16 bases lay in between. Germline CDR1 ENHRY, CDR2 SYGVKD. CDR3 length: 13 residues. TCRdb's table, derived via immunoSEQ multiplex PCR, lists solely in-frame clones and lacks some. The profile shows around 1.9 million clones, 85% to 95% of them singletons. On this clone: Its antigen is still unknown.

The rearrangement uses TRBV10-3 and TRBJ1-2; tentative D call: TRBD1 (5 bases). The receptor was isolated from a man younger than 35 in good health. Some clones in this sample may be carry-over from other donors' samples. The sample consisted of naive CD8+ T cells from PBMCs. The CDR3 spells CATCRGSGYGYTF. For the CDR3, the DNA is TGTGCCACCTGTAGGGGCTCCGGCTATGGCTACACCTTC.